Given below is one T cell receptor beta chain in context. Caucasian, healthy and from Russia, the donors were aged between 6 and 90. Isolated per sample were at least 6 million PBMCs. Every sample gave at least 5 micrograms of total RNA when it was extracted. The sample belongs to a study of blood T cells in healthy people across ages. A sample-barcoded 5' primer and a J-beta primer mix were used in a second PCR of roughly 7 to 11 cycles. Researchers report that a template-switch adaptor with 12 random nucleotides tagged each cDNA molecule. MiXCR, applied by TCRdb to the 5' RACE reads, yields one record per CDR3 protein. In the table there are about 680,000 distinct CDR3 sequences, more than 40% of which are singletons. The CDR3 contains 13 residues. Trimming removed 5 bases at V and 6 bases at J, with 11 bases between. Germline CDR1 and CDR2: LNHDA and SQIVND (reference sequence).

The source of this sequence is a woman between 55 and 75 years old in good health. This chain connects TRBV19 to TRBJ2-1; a possible D gene is TRBD2 (6 bases). Source material: blood. CDR3 sequence reads: CASSPQGLNEQFF. CDR3 nucleotide sequence: TGTGCCAGTAGTCCGCAGGGACTCAATGAGCAGTTCTTC.